This T cell receptor beta chain is from a study of molecular identifiers for immune sequencing clone quantification (dated by TCRdb to the late 2010s). About the investigation overall: For a replicate experiment, RNA from around 20,000 or 100,000 naive CD8 T cells was divided into five aliquots, of which four were sequenced. The study was a methods study using CD8 T cells to benchmark molecular-identifier clustering-based TCR repertoire sequencing (MIDCIRS) and TCR RNA copy counting.

Libraries of naive CD8 T cells were generated from roughly 20,000 to 1,000,000 sorted cells, with 10%, 30% or 50% of the purified RNA used. Naive CD8 T cells were FACS-sorted as CD8+CD4-CCR7+CD45RA+ on a BD FACSAria II into RLT Plus buffer. More than 8 TCR copies' worth of Jurkat RNA were spiked into about 19,000-1,000,000 naive CD8 T cell samples to test detection sensitivity. Enrichment of CD8 T cells was performed with RosetteSep CD8+ T Cell Enrichment Cocktail and Ficoll-Paque, after which ACK red cell lysis was carried out. In the germline V gene, CDR1 corresponds to SGDLS and CDR2 to YYNGEE. V has 2 bases trimmed and J has 3 bases trimmed; junction bases matching no gene number 7. The CDR3 holds 16 amino acids from the cysteine to the phenylalanine. Here the CDR3 DNA is all that survives: 48 bases in frame from base 1. There are many counts of this clonotype. What antigen it recognizes has not been identified. No base qualities exist here, and no much larger clone lies one base off it.

The library relied on PCR. The sample was run on an Illumina HiSeq 4000. Preparation of bulk TCR libraries followed a previously described approach, with the TCR primers listed in Table S5. Purification of total RNA was performed with the Qiagen AllPrep DNA/RNA kit. Before analysis, reads from multiple sequencing runs of one library were combined. Turning to the authors' computational methods: Reads were retained only if an exact TCR constant sequence was present, and the retained reads were trimmed to 150 nt and grouped according to their 12-nt molecular barcodes. Reads in each barcode group were sub-clustered using a 15% Levenshtein threshold, and a quality-weighted consensus sequence was built for each RNA molecule. Non-functional sequences were filtered out, along with any lower-count sequence sitting one edit away from another sequence. Based on a fit of two negative binomial distributions, barcode sub-clusters having less than 20% of the maximum read count were discarded. TCRdb reprocessing: public reads trimmed at Q25 with fastp, clones called with MiXCR, in-frame beta chains kept. One record per CDR3 amino acid sequence lists the most common genes and DNA. None of the V and J calls come from the authors' own analysis; TCRdb made them. This sample has about 320,000 distinct CDR3 sequences in its table, and about a fifth of those were observed once. The top ten clonotypes cover over 0.7% of the sample.

Overall results and qualifications from the work: Modeling gave roughly 3 recovered TCR RNA copies per cell versus around 10 by digital PCR, implying approximately 32% capture efficiency. Spiked-in Jurkat TCR RNA equivalent to a single cell was reported to be detectable even among some 910,000 naive CD8 T cells. In CMV-specific effector cells, clones with more than 20 RNA copies accounted for over 99% of molecules, whereas in naive cells such clones accounted for under 1%. Naive libraries contained spiked-in Jurkat TCR RNA (approximately 10 copies' worth), which is not part of the donor repertoire. Highly expanded clone sizes could be underestimated if identical TCR molecules share a barcode. Without barcode sub-clustering, chimeric consensus sequences inflated TCR diversity; chimeras reached as high as 47%.

Sample: naive CD8+ T cells from blood, with Jurkat cell RNA spiked in. Sample cell subset or site, as interpreted from the label and publication: FACS-sorted CD8+CD4-CCR7+CD45RA+ naive T cells. The TCR was taken from a human donor in good health. Some libraries in this study had Jurkat cell RNA spiked in. Recombination joined TRBV9 with TRBJ2-1, with 8 bases aligning to TRBD1. The CDR3 reads as follows: CASSVRGQGLYNEQFF. The bases are TGTGCCAGCAGCGTCCGTGGACAGGGCCTCTACAATGAGCAGTTCTTC.